The 4 T cell receptor beta chains given below trace back to one sample, sequenced in a study of radiotherapy plus CTLA-4 blockade in lung cancer. Some clones are missing from TCRdb's copy, which holds only in-frame ones; the method was immunoSEQ multiplex PCR. The sample lists about 80,000 clones; about 84% were seen once. Material: peripheral blood, obtained from a patient treated with radiotherapy plus ipilimumab. The receptors shown here come from a human donor with non-small cell lung cancer who had stable disease on radiotherapy plus ipilimumab.

The chain is built from TRBV19 and TRBJ2-7, with 10 positions matching TRBD1. Germline V gene lookup returns CDR1 LNHDA and CDR2 SQIVND (reference sequence). V was pared by 6 bases and J by 1 base, with 15 bases of the junction left unmatched. The CDR3 has 18 amino acids. CDR3 coding DNA: TGTGCCAGTAGCCCGGGACAGGGGCCCGCAAGGTCTTCCTACGAGCAGTACTTC. Protein product: CASSPGQGPARSSYEQYF.

The chain links TRBV28 to TRBJ1-5; 8 bases agree with TRBD1. The V and J ends lost 3 bases and 6 bases, in that order; junction bases with no gene match: 7. The CDR3 totals 15 residues. Germline V lookup: CDR1 MDHEN, CDR2 SYDVKM. Here the CDR3 DNA reads TGTGCCAGCAGTTTCCCAGGGGGCCGCAGTCAGCCCCAGCATTTT. This sequence encodes CASSFPGGRSQPQHF.

A single count supports this clone. This chain connects TRBV11-3 to TRBJ2-2; the D is unclear. CDR1 is SGHNT and CDR2 is YENEEA in the germline V gene. Trimming took 5 bases from V and 7 from J, leaving 8 bases between them. CDR3 length: 12 amino acids. As DNA, the CDR3 is TGTGCCAGCAGCCCCGGTAGCGGGGAGCTGTTTTTT. Its translation: CASSPGSGELFF. Full variable domain (rest looked up from reference TRBV11-3 and TRBJ2-2): EAGVVQSPRYKIIEKKQPVAFWCNPISGHNTLYWYLQNLGQGPELLIRYENEEAVDDSQLPKDRFSAERLKGVDSTLKIQPAELGDSAVYLCASSPGSGELFFGEGSRLTVL.

This clone was seen a few times. The chain combines TRBV7-2 with TRBJ2-1; TRBD2 is a possible D gene (6 bases). The CDR3 is made up of 17 amino acids. CDR1 is SGHTA and CDR2 is FQGNSA in the germline V gene. V lost 2 bases to trimming and J lost 9 bases, with 23 bases between them. The CDR3: CASSLTGRTTRSGEQFF. In DNA form, the CDR3 reads TGTGCCAGCAGCTTAACGGGGAGAACGACTAGATCGGGTGAGCAGTTCTTC.